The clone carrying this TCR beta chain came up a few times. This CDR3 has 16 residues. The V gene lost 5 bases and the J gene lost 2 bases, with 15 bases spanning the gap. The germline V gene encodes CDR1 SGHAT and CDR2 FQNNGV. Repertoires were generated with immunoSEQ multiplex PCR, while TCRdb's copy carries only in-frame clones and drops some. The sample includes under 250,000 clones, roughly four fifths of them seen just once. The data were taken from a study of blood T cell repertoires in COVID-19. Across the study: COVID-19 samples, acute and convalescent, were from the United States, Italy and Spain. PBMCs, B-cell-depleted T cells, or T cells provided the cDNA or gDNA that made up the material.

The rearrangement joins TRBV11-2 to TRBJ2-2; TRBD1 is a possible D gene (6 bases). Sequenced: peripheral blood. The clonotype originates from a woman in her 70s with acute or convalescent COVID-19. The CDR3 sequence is CASSQITGINTGELFF. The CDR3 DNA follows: TGTGCCAGCAGCCAGATTACAGGGATCAACACCGGGGAGCTGTTTTTT.